Listed below are T cell receptor beta chains from one sample, sequenced in a study of identical twins. Each CDR3 protein is one row after TCRdb ran MiXCR on the 5' RACE reads. The sample carries 420,000 or so distinct CDR3 sequences, about a fifth recorded once. The sample was naive T cells sorted from blood. Receptors originate from a man over 45 in good health. CDR3s include the opening cysteine and the closing phenylalanine or tryptophan. A D gene is named only where the DNA matches it firmly. Some rows mark clone size as missing; the rest say once, few, many or name a class of expanded clone.

V	D	J	size	DNA	CDR3
TRBV12-3/TRBV12-4	NA	TRBJ1-5	NA	TGTGCCAGCAGTTTATACGGGGCCACAAATCAGCCCCAGCATTTT	CASSLYGATNQPQHF
TRBV10-3	NA	TRBJ1-5	many	TGTGCCATCAGTGACCAAGGACGCAATCAGCCCCAGCATTTT	CAISDQGRNQPQHF
TRBV5-1	NA	TRBJ2-7	NA	TGCGCCAGCTCTCTCGGGTCTCAGGGGCAGTACTTC	CASSLGSQGQYF
TRBV3-1	NA	TRBJ1-2	NA	TGTGCCAGCAGCCGGCGCTCCCTGATCGCCTTC	CASSRRSLIAF
TRBV15	NA	TRBJ1-2	many	TGTGCCACCAGCAGACAGGTTTCTAACTATGGCTACACCTTC	CATSRQVSNYGYTF
TRBV20-1	NA	TRBJ1-6	NA	TGCAGTGCACCCCAGGGAAGCTCCTATAATTCACCCCTCCACTTT	CSAPQGSSYNSPLHF
TRBV6-2/TRBV6-3	NA	TRBJ2-7	NA	TGTGCCAGCAGCCCGGGATTTATTTCAGGGGACGAGCAGTACTTC	CASSPGFISGDEQYF
TRBV20-1	TRBD1	TRBJ2-7	NA	TGCAGTACGCCCCGGACAGGGGGCGACGAGCAGTACTTC	CSTPRTGGDEQYF
TRBV21-1	NA	TRBJ2-3	many	TGTGCCAGCAGCGGCCCGACTAGTACGTTTCCAGATACGCAGTATTTT	CASSGPTSTFPDTQYF
TRBV5-1	NA	TRBJ2-7	NA	TGCGCCAGCAGCCAAACAGGGCGCAACACCTACGAGCAGTACTTC	CASSQTGRNTYEQYF
TRBV12-3/TRBV12-4	NA	TRBJ1-6	few	TGTGCCAGCAGTTCAACCAGATCCGGTTCACCCCTCCACTTT	CASSSTRSGSPLHF
TRBV4-3	NA	TRBJ2-3	many	TGCGCCAGCAGCCAAGAAGCCACAGATACGCAGTATTTT	CASSQEATDTQYF
TRBV6-2/TRBV6-3	TRBD1	TRBJ1-1	NA	TGTGCCAGCAGTCAACCCGGGACAGGTATTGGAATGAACACTGAAGCTTTCTTT	CASSQPGTGIGMNTEAFF
TRBV11-1	TRBD1	TRBJ2-1	many	TGTGCCAGCAGCTTAGGGGACAGTCTTCTGGGGATTATCTACAATGAGCAGTTCTTC	CASSLGDSLLGIIYNEQFF
TRBV12-3/TRBV12-4	NA	TRBJ1-3	few	TGTGCCAGCAGTCCGACATACTCTGGAAACACCATATATTTT	CASSPTYSGNTIYF
TRBV7-8	NA	TRBJ2-7	NA	TGTGCCAGCAGCTTAGGCTCGGGCGCCCGCTCCTACGAGCAGTACTTC	CASSLGSGARSYEQYF
TRBV5-6	TRBD1	TRBJ2-2	few	TGTGCCAGCAGCTTGGGGGACAGGGACACCGGGGAGCTGTTTTTT	CASSLGDRDTGELFF
TRBV5-6	NA	TRBJ2-3	few	TGTGCCAGCAGCTTGGCAGGGCGGGGCCCAGTAGGTACGCAGTATTTT	CASSLAGRGPVGTQYF
TRBV3-1	NA	TRBJ1-5	NA	TGTGCCAGCAGCCGCAACACAGGGAATCAGCCCCAGCATTTT	CASSRNTGNQPQHF
TRBV12-3/TRBV12-4	TRBD2	TRBJ2-5	few	TGTGCCAGCAGACCGGGACTAGGGGAGACCCAGTACTTC	CASRPGLGETQYF
TRBV9	TRBD2	TRBJ2-1	NA	TGTGCCAGCAGCGTAGCCCTAGCGGGAGTGGGGCAGTTCTTC	CASSVALAGVGQFF
TRBV20-1	TRBD2	TRBJ2-2	NA	TGCAGTGCTGTTCTAGCGGGAGGGCCCGGGGAGCTGTTTTTT	CSAVLAGGPGELFF
TRBV12-3/TRBV12-4	TRBD2	TRBJ2-4	many	TGTGCCAGCAGTCCTCGGACTAGCGGGGGAAACATTCAGTACTTC	CASSPRTSGGNIQYF
TRBV5-1	TRBD1	TRBJ1-4	many	TGCGCCAGCAGACGTGGGACAGCTAATGAAAAACTGTTTTTT	CASRRGTANEKLFF
TRBV29-1	TRBD1	TRBJ2-7	NA	TGCAGCGTTTCTACAGGGGGGACCTACGAGCAGTACTTC	CSVSTGGTYEQYF
TRBV20-1	NA	TRBJ1-2	NA	TGCAGTGCTAGTCTCAGGGACTATGGCTACACCTTC	CSASLRDYGYTF
TRBV12-3/TRBV12-4	NA	TRBJ2-5	many	TGTGCCAGCAGCCAGGGGGGCCCGGAGACCCAGTACTTC	CASSQGGPETQYF
TRBV15	TRBD1	TRBJ1-1	once	TGTGCCACCAGCAGACAGAAAATCCCCAGGGGGCCAACTGAAGCTTTCTTT	CATSRQKIPRGPTEAFF
TRBV4-3	NA	TRBJ2-2	few	TGCGCAAGCAGCGTAATAGCGATGAACACCGGGGAGCTGTTTTTT	CASSVIAMNTGELFF
TRBV20-1	NA	TRBJ2-1	many	TGCAGTGCCACACCTCACAGCAGCGATGAGCAGTTCTTC	CSATPHSSDEQFF
TRBV5-6	NA	TRBJ2-1	NA	TGTGCCAGCAGCCCCTCGCCCCCCGGTTGGGAGCAGTTCTTC	CASSPSPPGWEQFF
TRBV11-2	NA	TRBJ2-3	many	TGTGCCAGCACTAATTTAATGACGCAGTATTTT	CASTNLMTQYF
TRBV20-1	TRBD1	TRBJ1-4	few	TGCAGTGCCCTGGACAGGACTAATGAAAAACTGTTTTTT	CSALDRTNEKLFF
TRBV5-1	NA	TRBJ2-7	many	TGCGCCAGCAGCCTTACAGGGTTTGGGTACGAGCAGTACTTC	CASSLTGFGYEQYF
TRBV5-5	NA	TRBJ2-5	few	TGTGCCAGCAGCTTATCCCCCCTCGGGGAAGAGACCCAGTACTTC	CASSLSPLGEETQYF
TRBV5-1	NA	TRBJ2-7	many	TGCGCCAGCAGCTTCGGGACAAACGAGCAGTACTTC	CASSFGTNEQYF
TRBV5-1	NA	TRBJ2-5	few	TGCGCCAGCAGCTTGGCTCTGCGGGAGACCCAGTACTTC	CASSLALRETQYF
TRBV10-2	NA	TRBJ1-1	NA	TGCGCCAGCAGGGGGAGAATCACTGAAGCTTTCTTT	CASRGRITEAFF
TRBV18	NA	TRBJ1-2	NA	TGTGCCAGCTCACCTTGGCAACAGAACTATGGCTACACCTTC	CASSPWQQNYGYTF
TRBV28	NA	TRBJ2-2	NA	TGTGCCAGCAGTTTTCTAAAGGGGCTTACCGGGGAGCTGTTTTTT	CASSFLKGLTGELFF
TRBV27	NA	TRBJ1-1	few	TGTGCCAGCAGTTTCATTACCGGGACGGAAGCTTTCTTT	CASSFITGTEAFF
TRBV6-2/TRBV6-3	NA	TRBJ2-1	NA	TGTGCCAGCAGACAACTAGTTCTCTCCTACAATGAGCAGTTCTTC	CASRQLVLSYNEQFF
TRBV4-3	TRBD1	TRBJ2-3	few	TGCGCCAGCAGCCAGTTCTCCAGGGGGCCCGCAGATACGCAGTATTTT	CASSQFSRGPADTQYF
TRBV4-2	TRBD1	TRBJ2-7	many	TGTGCCAGCAGCCCTCCAGGGACAGGGATTTACGAGCAGTACTTC	CASSPPGTGIYEQYF
TRBV5-1	NA	TRBJ2-5	NA	TGCGCCAGCAGCTTAGGAGGTACTACAGCTCAAGAGACCCAGTACTTC	CASSLGGTTAQETQYF
TRBV4-3	TRBD1	TRBJ1-1	few	TGCGCCAGCAGCCAAGAGGGGGACAGGGGGTTCGGGAACTCTGAAGCTTTCTTT	CASSQEGDRGFGNSEAFF
TRBV11-1	TRBD1	TRBJ2-7	NA	TGTGCCAGCAGCCGGACCGGGACAGGGAACGAGCAGTACTTC	CASSRTGTGNEQYF
TRBV5-1	NA	TRBJ1-1	many	TGCGCCAGCAGCTTGGGGTCCCTAACTGAAGCTTTCTTT	CASSLGSLTEAFF
TRBV7-2	NA	TRBJ2-3	NA	TGTGCCAGCAGCTTAGGACTCGGGAGAAGCACAGATACGCAGTATTTT	CASSLGLGRSTDTQYF
TRBV6-5	NA	TRBJ1-1	few	TGTGCCAGCAGTTACTCGCAGGGGATGAACACTGAAGCTTTCTTT	CASSYSQGMNTEAFF